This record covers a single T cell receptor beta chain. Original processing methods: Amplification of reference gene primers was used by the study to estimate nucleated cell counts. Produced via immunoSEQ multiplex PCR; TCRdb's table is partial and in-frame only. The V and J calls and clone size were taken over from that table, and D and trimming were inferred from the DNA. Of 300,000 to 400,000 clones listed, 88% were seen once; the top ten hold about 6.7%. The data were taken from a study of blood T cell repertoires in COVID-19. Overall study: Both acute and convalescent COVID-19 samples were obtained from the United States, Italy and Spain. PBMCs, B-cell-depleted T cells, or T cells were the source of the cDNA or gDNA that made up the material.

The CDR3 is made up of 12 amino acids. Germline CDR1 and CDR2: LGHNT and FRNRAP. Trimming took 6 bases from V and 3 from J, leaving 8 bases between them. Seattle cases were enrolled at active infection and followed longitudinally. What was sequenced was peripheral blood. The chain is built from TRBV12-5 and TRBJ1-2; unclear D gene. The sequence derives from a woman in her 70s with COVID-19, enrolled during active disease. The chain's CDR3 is CASGGPYYGYTF. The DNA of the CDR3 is TGTGCTAGTGGCGGTCCCTACTATGGCTACACCTTC.